This passage covers 11 T cell receptor beta chains from one sample sequenced in a study of OX40 agonist ivuxolimab in advanced cancers. Profiling relied on immunoSEQ multiplex PCR, and the TCRdb table lists in-frame clones only, not all of them. Here the sample spans about 80,000 clones, around nine tenths being singletons. This specimen consisted of CD4+ or CD8+ T cells sorted from blood, obtained in a trial of the OX40 agonist ivuxolimab. The receptor set was obtained from an adult with an advanced solid tumor such as melanoma, head and neck, liver or kidney cancer.

The CDR3 spells CASSLAGAAGNEQFF. In DNA form, the CDR3 reads TGCGCCAGCAGCTTGGCGGGGGCTGCAGGGAATGAGCAGTTCTTC. The genes are TRBV5-1 and TRBJ2-1; D tentatively fits TRBD1 or TRBD2 (6 bases each). The CDR3 runs to 15 residues. V lost 0 bases, J lost 7 bases, and 14 bases lay in between. Germline V gene data show CDR1 as SGHRS and CDR2 as YFSETQ.

The V gene is TRBV9, the J gene TRBJ2-1; D might be TRBD1 (7 bases). Trimming removed 0 bases from V and 4 bases from J, with 20 bases in between. CDR1 and CDR2 (germline): SGDLS, YYNGEE. The length of the CDR3 is 18 residues. Here the CDR3 DNA reads TGTGCCAGCAGCGTAGAAGGAGGGGGCGCGAGTTCTTACAATGAGCAGTTCTTC. Amino acid sequence: CASSVEGGGASSYNEQFF.

The chain recombines TRBV5-6 with TRBJ2-3, with D unclear. The CDR3 is 15 amino acids. Germline values: CDR1 SGHDT, CDR2 YYEEEE. V was cut by 0 bases and J by 2 bases, with 10 bases left in between. The CDR3: CASSLGPPVTDTQYF. In DNA, the CDR3 is TGTGCCAGCAGCTTGGGGCCGCCGGTCACAGATACGCAGTATTTT.

The chain uses TRBV27 and TRBJ1-3; D gene unclear. This CDR3 contains 13 residues. Germline lookup yields CDR1 MNHEY and CDR2 SMNVEV (reference sequence). V dropped 5 bases and J dropped 2 bases, with 7 bases sitting between them. CDR3 in amino acids: CASSPLPGNTIYF. Here the CDR3 DNA reads TGTGCCAGCAGTCCCCTCCCTGGAAACACCATATATTTT.

This chain connects TRBV30 to TRBJ2-2, with D unclear. This CDR3 is 12 amino acids long. The germline V and J ends were trimmed by 8 bases and 7 bases, with 14 bases remaining between them. Germline values: CDR1 GTSNPN, CDR2 SVGIG (reference sequence). The CDR3 loop reads CAARLIIGELFF. The CDR3 bases are TGTGCCGCGCGACTCATTATCGGGGAGCTGTTTTTT.

The chain has TRBV30 and TRBJ2-5; the match to TRBD1 covers 7 bases. The germline V gene encodes CDR1 GTSNPN and CDR2 SVGIG (reference sequence). After removal of 7 bases from V and 5 bases from J, the junction contained 13 bases not matched to a gene. The length of the CDR3 is 14 residues. The CDR3 sequence: CASLSRQGWETQYF. The CDR3 nucleotides are TGTGCCTCCCTGTCTCGACAGGGATGGGAGACCCAGTACTTC.

The rearrangement uses TRBV19 and TRBJ1-1; D gene uncertain. CDR1 LNHDA and CDR2 SQIVND come from the germline V gene (reference sequence). Trimming cost V 0 bases and J 1 base, with 6 bases left between them. This CDR3 has 14 amino acids. The CDR3 loop is CASSIDTPNTEAFF. CDR3 in DNA: TGTGCCAGTAGTATAGATACACCGAACACTGAAGCTTTCTTT. Using reference TRBV19 and TRBJ1-1 for the parts outside the CDR3, the full variable domain is DGGITQSPKYLFRKEGQNVTLSCEQNLNHDAMYWYRQDPGQGLRLIYYSQIVNDFQKGDIAEGYSVSREKKESFPLTVTSAQKNPTAFYLCASSIDTPNTEAFFGQGTRLTVV.

The gene calls are TRBV11-2 and TRBJ2-7; 7 positions match TRBD2. The germline CDR1 and CDR2 sequences are SGHAT and FQNNGV. V shed 1 base and J 4 bases; nucleotides not matched to a gene: 16. The CDR3 runs to 18 residues. CDR3: CASSLAPRTGSGRYEQYF. The CDR3 DNA reads TGTGCCAGCAGCTTAGCCCCTCGGACGGGTAGCGGGCGGTACGAGCAGTACTTC.

V and J are TRBV5-1 and TRBJ1-2, with 7 bases that match TRBD1. Germline CDR1 and CDR2: SGHRS and YFSETQ. This CDR3 region has 15 residues. V gave up 1 base and J gave up 6 bases; unmatched junction bases: 9. CDR3 DNA: TGCGCCAGCAGCTTGACCTCGGACAGGCCCCATGGCTACACCTTC. This sequence encodes CASSLTSDRPHGYTF.

The chain joins TRBV7-3 to TRBJ2-7, with 9 bases matching TRBD2. The CDR3 is 16 amino acids. CDR1 and CDR2 from the germline V gene are SGHTA and FQGTGA. V dropped 7 bases and J dropped 2; count of bases not matched to a gene: 12. CDR3 nucleotide sequence: TGTGCCAGCATCATACAAACCTTAGCGGGAGCCTACGAGCAGTACTTC. This translates into CASIIQTLAGAYEQYF.

V and J are TRBV5-1 and TRBJ2-1; maybe TRBD2 (6 bases). V was pared by 1 base and J by 7 bases, with 9 bases between. The CDR3 spans 13 residues. Per the germline V gene, CDR1 is SGHRS and CDR2 is YFSETQ. CDR3 nucleotide sequence: TGCGCCAGCAGCTTGCCGGAGGGGAATGAGCAGTTCTTC. Translated, it gives CASSLPEGNEQFF. The complete variable domain, with remaining parts taken from reference TRBV5-1 and TRBJ2-1, reads KAGVTQTPRYLIKTRGQQVTLSCSPISGHRSVSWYQQTPGQGLQFLFEYFSETQRNKGNFPGRFSGRQFSNSRSEMNVSTLELGDSALYLCASSLPEGNEQFFGPGTRLTVL.